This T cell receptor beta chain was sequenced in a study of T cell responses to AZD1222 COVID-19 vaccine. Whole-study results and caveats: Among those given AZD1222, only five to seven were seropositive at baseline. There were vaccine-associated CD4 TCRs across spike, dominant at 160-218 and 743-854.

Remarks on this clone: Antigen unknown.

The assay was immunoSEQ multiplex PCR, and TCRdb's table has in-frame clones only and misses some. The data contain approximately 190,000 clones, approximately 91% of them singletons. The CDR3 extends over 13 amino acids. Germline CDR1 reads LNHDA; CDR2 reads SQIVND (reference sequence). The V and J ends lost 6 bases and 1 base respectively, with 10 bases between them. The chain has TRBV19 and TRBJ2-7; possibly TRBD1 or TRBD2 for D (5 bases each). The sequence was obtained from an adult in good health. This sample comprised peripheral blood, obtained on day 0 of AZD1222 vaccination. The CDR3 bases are TGTGCCAGTAGCGCGTGGGGGTCCTACGAGCAGTACTTC. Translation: CASSAWGSYEQYF.